These 3 T cell receptor beta chains were all obtained from the same sample, sequenced in a study of blood T cell repertoires in COVID-19. Generated by immunoSEQ multiplex PCR, the TCRdb table keeps only in-frame clones and is missing some. Among roughly 140,000 clones listed, 70% to 90% were seen once. Material for sequencing was peripheral blood. All receptors derive from a woman aged 45 to 65 with acute or convalescent COVID-19.

This rearrangement joins TRBV6-5 to TRBJ1-3; tentative D call: TRBD1 (5 bases). V was pared by 5 bases and J by 6 bases, with 14 bases between. Per germline, CDR1 MNHEY and CDR2 SVGAGI. This CDR3 is 14 amino acids long. DNA for the CDR3: TGTGCCAGCAGTAATACAGGTGTGGAAAACACCATATATTTT. Encoded protein: CASSNTGVENTIYF.

V and J are TRBV2 and TRBJ2-5, with D perhaps TRBD1 (8 bases). The V end was cut by 8 bases, the J end by 3 bases, with 16 bases between. The germline V gene encodes CDR1 SNHLY and CDR2 FYNNEI. The CDR3 runs to 14 residues. As DNA, the CDR3 is TGTGCCAGCCGGGGGGTACAGGGGGAAGAGACCCAGTACTTC. Protein: CASRGVQGEETQYF.

This clone was detected once. This chain links TRBV27 with TRBJ1-5, with D possibly matching TRBD1 (6 bases). Germline assignment: CDR1 MNHEY and CDR2 SMNVEV (reference sequence). The CDR3 runs to 14 residues. Trimming took 3 bases from V and 3 from J, leaving 9 bases between them. CDR3 sequence (DNA): TGTGCCAGCAGTTTGGCAGGGGCCAATCAGCCCCAGCATTTT. Translating it yields CASSLAGANQPQHF.